This T cell receptor beta chain was retrieved from a study of T-cell reconstitution after alpha-beta-depleted transplantation in children. Study-wide findings and caveats: Recipient T cells and thymic progenitors that survived gave rise to the high TCRbeta diversity observed at day 60 in some patients. One year after transplant, T-cell counts and diversity came mostly from newly produced T cells.

This clonotype was found a few times. What it recognizes is unknown. Unique molecular identifiers were used in preparing the TCRbeta library. In TCRdb, the PCR reads were re-called with MiXCR into one record per CDR3 protein. The sample shows 500,000 to 750,000 distinct CDR3 sequences, over 10% of them seen only once. The CDR3 is 17 amino acids. From germline, CDR1 is LGHNA and CDR2 YNFKEQ. Deletions cut 4 bases from V and 0 bases from J, with 19 bases between. This TCR was sampled from a male patient under 18 who had a stem cell transplant for acute myeloid leukemia, so the T cells may come from the graft donor. The sequenced sample was PBMCs, mostly from graft donor cells, obtained 360 days after TCRalphabeta/CD19-depleted stem cell transplant. The chain is built from TRBV4-2 and TRBJ2-7, with D possibly being TRBD1 or TRBD2 (5 bases each). CDR3: CASSPGRSLWSSYEQYF. The CDR3 DNA sequence: TGTGCCAGCAGCCCGGGACGGTCTCTGTGGAGCTCCTACGAGCAGTACTTC.